These 23 T cell receptor beta chains came from one sample sequenced in a study of cytomegalovirus exposure and HLA in healthy donors. Here immunoSEQ multiplex PCR was the method, and the copy in TCRdb shows in-frame clones only, minus some. The sample holds 100,000 to 150,000 clones; nearly 90% are singletons and the top ten take approximately 1.2%. Source material: PBMCs. Every receptor here comes from a woman aged 18-30 years in good health and CMV-seronegative.

In this sample, this clone turned up once. The chain is built from TRBV6-6 and TRBJ2-2; D might be TRBD1 (6 bases). Germline CDR1 is MNHNY and CDR2 is SVGAGI (reference sequence). The V gene lost 5 bases and the J gene lost 6 bases, with 10 bases spanning the gap. This CDR3 spans 13 amino acids. CDR3 in DNA: TGTGCCAGCAGTAACAGGGTCGCCGGGGAGCTGTTTTTT. This translates into CASSNRVAGELFF.

This chain joins TRBV19 and TRBJ1-4; D uncertain. The CDR3 has 14 amino acids. V lost 3 bases, J lost 7 bases, and 12 bases lay in between. Germline V gives CDR1 LNHDA, CDR2 SQIVND (reference sequence). The CDR3 protein is CASSIRGMGEKLFF. DNA of the CDR3: TGTGCCAGTAGTATTAGAGGGATGGGTGAAAAACTGTTTTTT.

The J gene is TRBJ2-2, the V gene TRBV11-2; 7 bases line up with TRBD1. The trim removed 8 bases at V and 8 bases at J, leaving 8 bases unmatched. This CDR3 region has 13 residues. The V gene's germline CDR1 is SGHAT and CDR2 FQNNGV. CDR3 sequence reads: CASCQGVMGELFF. The CDR3 DNA is TGTGCCAGCTGCCAGGGGGTTATGGGGGAGCTGTTTTTT.

CDR3 sequence: CASSPPLGQGRYGYTF. CDR3 bases: TGCGCCAGCAGCCCGCCCCTGGGACAGGGTAGATATGGCTACACCTTC. The chain carries TRBV5-1 and TRBJ1-2; the match to TRBD1 covers 9 bases. CDR3 length: 16 amino acids. V dropped 4 bases and J dropped 5; count of bases not matched to a gene: 12. CDR1 is SGHRS, CDR2 YFSETQ, per germline.

This clone was seen once. This chain connects TRBV15 to TRBJ1-1, with D maybe TRBD1 (6 bases). The CDR3 covers 14 residues. Trimming took 3 bases from V and 1 from J, leaving 9 bases between them. From germline, CDR1 is LNHNV and CDR2 YYDKDF (reference sequence). This CDR3 reads CATSSLDRNTEAFF. As DNA, the CDR3 is TGTGCCACCAGCAGCTTGGACAGGAACACTGAAGCTTTCTTT.

The chain employs TRBV4-1 and TRBJ1-2, with 7 bases lining up with TRBD1. The CDR3 consists of 16 residues. V was pared by 1 base and J by 5 bases, with 10 bases of the junction left unmatched. Germline values: CDR1 MGHRA, CDR2 YSYEKL. For the CDR3, the DNA is TGCGCCAGCAGCCAAGGTTCGGGGACAGAGATTTATGGCTACACCTTC. This gives the protein CASSQGSGTEIYGYTF.

The chain uses TRBV7-9 and TRBJ2-7; 7 bases are shared with TRBD1. The junction had 9 bases not matched to a gene; V was cut back by 5 bases and J by 2 bases. Germline V gene lookup returns CDR1 SEHNR and CDR2 FQNEAQ (reference sequence). This CDR3 comprises 15 residues. The CDR3 region is CASSTRQGLAYEQYF. The CDR3 DNA reads as TGTGCCAGCAGCACCCGACAGGGCTTGGCCTACGAGCAGTACTTC. The variable domain in full, with the rest retrieved from reference TRBV7-9 and TRBJ2-7, is DTGVSQNPRHKITKRGQNVTFRCDPISEHNRLYWYRQTLGQGPEFLTYFQNEAQLEKSRLLSDRFSAERPKGSFSTLEIQRTEQGDSAMYLCASSTRQGLAYEQYFGPGTRLTVT.

This rearrangement joins TRBV18 to TRBJ2-2; weak D call: TRBD1 (6 bases). Per the germline V gene, CDR1 is KGHSH and CDR2 is LQKENI. This CDR3 contains 15 residues. Trimming took off 3 bases at V and 6 bases at J, with 14 bases between the two ends. The CDR3 coding sequence is TGTGCCAGCTCACCCGGGCGACAGGCGGCCGGGGAGCTGTTTTTT. Translating gives CASSPGRQAAGELFF.

This clone was observed a few times. The CDR3: CASSIRTGINSPLHF. Here the CDR3 DNA reads TGTGCCAGTAGTATTCGGACAGGAATCAATTCACCCCTCCACTTT. This chain joins TRBV19 and TRBJ1-6; TRBD1 matches at 7 bases. The CDR3 has 15 residues. After removal of 3 bases from V and 7 bases from J, the junction contained 6 bases not matched to a gene. Per the germline V gene, CDR1 is LNHDA and CDR2 is SQIVND (reference sequence).

The chain employs TRBV5-1 and TRBJ1-2; 7 bases line up with TRBD1. The V segment lost 1 base and the J segment 6 bases; nucleotides outside the gene matches: 6. CDR1 and CDR2 from the germline V gene are SGHRS and YFSETQ. The CDR3 length is 14 residues. Here the CDR3 reads CASSLRGRFDGYTF. The CDR3 DNA reads TGCGCCAGCAGCTTGAGGGGGCGGTTCGATGGCTACACCTTC.

This chain links TRBV11-3 with TRBJ1-2; D not certain. V was clipped by 3 bases and J by 2 bases, with 7 bases between them. Germline V gene sequence: CDR1 SGHNT, CDR2 YENEEA. There are 13 residues in the CDR3. For the CDR3, the DNA is TGTGCCAGCAGCTTGTGGCAAAACTATGGCTACACCTTC. Its protein product is CASSLWQNYGYTF.

The chain has TRBV13 and TRBJ2-2; a weak D match, TRBD2 (7 bases). Germline V gene data show CDR1 as PRHDT and CDR2 as FYEKMQ (reference sequence). This CDR3 spans 14 amino acids. V lost 4 bases to trimming and J lost 5 bases, with 11 bases between them. CDR3: CASSSGEGTGELFF. In nucleotides, the CDR3 is TGTGCCAGCAGCTCAGGGGAGGGTACCGGGGAGCTGTTTTTT.

V usage is TRBV10-2 and J usage is TRBJ1-3; D may be TRBD1 (5 bases). Germline V gives CDR1 WSHSY, CDR2 SAAADI. The ends were cut back, 5 bases at V and 2 bases at J, with 16 bases in the middle. The CDR3 length is 16 residues. The CDR3 nucleotides read TGCGCCAGCAGTTTCCAGGGTGGCAATGCTGGAAACACCATATATTTT. Translating it yields CASSFQGGNAGNTIYF.

The V and J genes are TRBV13 and TRBJ1-5; D gene uncertain. Trimming removed 0 bases at V and 7 bases at J, with 4 bases between. The length of the CDR3 is 12 residues. Looked up from germline, CDR1 is PRHDT and CDR2 is FYEKMQ (reference sequence). In nucleotides, the CDR3 is TGTGCCAGCAGCTTAGGGGGCCAGCCCCAGCATTTT. This gives the protein CASSLGGQPQHF.

The V and J genes are TRBV7-8 and TRBJ1-5; TRBD1 aligns across 9 bases. Trimming took 5 bases from V and 10 from J; bases not matched to a gene: 9. The CDR3 contains 14 residues. In germline, CDR1 is SGHVS, CDR2 FQNEAQ. Written as DNA, the CDR3 is TGTGCCAGCAGCGGGGGGGGACAGGGTATACCCCAGCATTTT. It encodes CASSGGGQGIPQHF.

In regard to this clone: The same CDR3 arises from other DNA sequences in this sample as well. The chain recombines TRBV2 with TRBJ1-5; D gene uncertain. This CDR3 comprises 13 residues. Germline lookup yields CDR1 SNHLY and CDR2 FYNNEI. Between the trimmed V and J ends, which lost 3 bases and 6 bases, there was a span of 9 bases. The CDR3 coding sequence is TGTGCCAGCAGTGATGAGGGAGTTCAGCCCCAGCATTTT. Its protein is CASSDEGVQPQHF.

This chain uses TRBV6-1 with TRBJ2-2, with D possibly matching TRBD2 (6 bases). CDR1 and CDR2 (germline): MNHNS, SASEGT. CDR3 length: 15 amino acids. This CDR3 reads CMPAGGTNDTGELFF. In DNA, the CDR3 is TGTATGCCAGCGGGTGGAACAAACGACACCGGGGAGCTGTTTTTT.

For the CDR3, the DNA is TGCAGTGCCACTTCCGCAGATACGCAGTATTTT. Translating gives CSATSADTQYF. J is TRBJ2-3 and V is TRBV20-1; D remains ambiguous. Germline V gene data show CDR1 as DFQATT and CDR2 as SNEGSKA (reference sequence). The V end was cut by 6 bases, the J end by 4 bases, with 8 bases between. The CDR3 loop spans 11 amino acids.

This clone occurred a few times. The V and J genes are TRBV4-2 and TRBJ1-5, with 7 bases that match TRBD1. CDR1 LGHNA and CDR2 YNFKEQ come from the germline V gene. Trimming took 4 bases from V and 2 from J; bases not matched to a gene: 2. The CDR3 totals 14 residues. This CDR3 reads CASSPTGRNQPQHF. Written as DNA, the CDR3 is TGTGCCAGCAGCCCGACAGGGCGCAATCAGCCCCAGCATTTT.

The gene calls are TRBV5-5 and TRBJ2-2; D is unresolved. Trimming took off 4 bases at V and 0 bases at J, with 13 bases between the two ends. Per germline, CDR1 SGHKS and CDR2 YYEKEE (reference sequence). The CDR3 has 16 residues. The CDR3: CASSMRLFANTGELFF. For the CDR3, the DNA is TGTGCCAGCAGCATGAGACTGTTCGCGAACACCGGGGAGCTGTTTTTT. The whole variable domain, filled in from reference TRBV5-5 and TRBJ2-2, reads DAGVTQSPTHLIKTRGQQVTLRCSPISGHKSVSWYQQVLGQGPQFIFQYYEKEERGRGNFPDRFSARQFPNYSSELNVNALLLGDSALYLCASSMRLFANTGELFFGEGSRLTVL.

This sequence joins TRBV7-2 and TRBJ1-2; D is perhaps TRBD1 (6 bases). The V gene lost 3 bases and the J gene lost 8 bases, with 16 bases spanning the gap. CDR1 is SGHTA, CDR2 FQGNSA, per germline. CDR3 size: 14 residues. The CDR3 nucleotides read TGTGCCAGCAGCTTTACGGGGGGCGACGGGGGCTACACCTTC. The encoded protein is CASSFTGGDGGYTF.

The V call is TRBV18, the J call TRBJ2-7, with 7 bases identical to TRBD1. V gave up 4 bases and J gave up 6 bases; unmatched junction bases: 9. CDR1 is KGHSH, CDR2 LQKENI, per germline. The CDR3 is made up of 14 amino acids. CDR3 in amino acids: CASSQEWTGIEQYF. As DNA, the CDR3 is TGTGCCAGCTCACAGGAATGGACAGGCATCGAGCAGTACTTC.

The gene calls are TRBV10-3 and TRBJ2-7; D possibly corresponds to TRBD2 (6 bases). The CDR3 loop spans 15 amino acids. Trimming pared 4 bases from V and 3 bases from J, leaving 16 bases between. Germline lookup yields CDR1 ENHRY and CDR2 SYGVKD. CDR3 bases: TGTGCCATCAGTGGACAAAATGGGGGGATCTACGAGCAGTACTTC. Amino acids: CAISGQNGGIYEQYF.